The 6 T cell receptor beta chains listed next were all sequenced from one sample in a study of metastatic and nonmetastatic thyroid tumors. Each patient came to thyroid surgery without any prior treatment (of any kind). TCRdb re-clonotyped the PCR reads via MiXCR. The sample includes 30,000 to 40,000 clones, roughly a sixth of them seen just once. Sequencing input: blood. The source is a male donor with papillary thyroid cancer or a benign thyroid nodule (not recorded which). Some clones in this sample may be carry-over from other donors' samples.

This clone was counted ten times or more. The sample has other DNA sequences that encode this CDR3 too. CDR3 DNA sequence: TGTGCCAGCAGTCCGGGGCAGTATCAGCCCCAGCATTTT. It is translated as CASSPGQYQPQHF. This chain uses TRBV6-1 with TRBJ1-5, with TRBD1 as a possible D gene (5 bases). CDR1 is MNHNS and CDR2 is SASEGT in the germline V gene. V lost 5 bases to trimming and J lost 5 bases, with 10 bases between them. The CDR3 is 13 residues long.

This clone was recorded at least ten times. CDR3 loop: CASSDRVSSYEQYF. For the CDR3, the DNA is TGCGCCAGCAGCGACAGGGTGAGCTCCTACGAGCAGTACTTC. The chain combines TRBV5-1 with TRBJ2-7, with 7 bases fitting TRBD1. Germline V gene sequence: CDR1 SGHRS, CDR2 YFSETQ. The CDR3 sequence is 14 residues long. V shed 4 bases, J shed 0 bases, and the junction held 4 bases outside the gene matches.

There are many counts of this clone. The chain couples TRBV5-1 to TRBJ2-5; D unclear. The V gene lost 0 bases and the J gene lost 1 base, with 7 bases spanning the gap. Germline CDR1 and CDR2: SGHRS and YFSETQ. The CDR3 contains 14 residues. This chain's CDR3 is CASSLAAGQETQYF. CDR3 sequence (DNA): TGCGCCAGCAGCTTGGCGGCAGGCCAAGAGACCCAGTACTTC.

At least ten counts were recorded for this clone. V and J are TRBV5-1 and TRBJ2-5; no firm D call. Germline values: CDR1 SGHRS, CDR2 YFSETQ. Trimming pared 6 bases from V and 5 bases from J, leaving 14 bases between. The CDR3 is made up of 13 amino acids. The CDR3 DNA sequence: TGCGCCAGCACGACGGACGGGTTGGAGACCCAGTACTTC. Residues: CASTTDGLETQYF.

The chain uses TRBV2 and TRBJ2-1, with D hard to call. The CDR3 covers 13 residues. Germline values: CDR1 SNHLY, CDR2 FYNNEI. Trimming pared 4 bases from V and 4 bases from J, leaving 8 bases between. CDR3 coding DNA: TGTGCCAGCAGTGTTGGTATTTACAATGAGCAGTTCTTC. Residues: CASSVGIYNEQFF.

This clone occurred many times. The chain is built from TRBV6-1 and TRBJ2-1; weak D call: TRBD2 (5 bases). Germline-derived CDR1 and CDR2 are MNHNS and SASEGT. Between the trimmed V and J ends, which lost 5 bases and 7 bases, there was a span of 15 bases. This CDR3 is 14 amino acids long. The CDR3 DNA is TGTGCCAGCAGTTCGAACACCGAGGGAAATGAGCAGTTCTTC. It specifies CASSSNTEGNEQFF.